The 22 T cell receptor beta chains given below trace back to one sample, sequenced in a study of blood T cell repertoires in COVID-19. Produced via immunoSEQ multiplex PCR; TCRdb's table is partial and in-frame only. Here the sample spans under 200,000 clones, 82% being singletons. Sample: PBMCs or T cells enriched from blood (not recorded which). The receptors shown here come from a man aged 45-65 years who had recovered from COVID-19.

J is TRBJ2-7 and V is TRBV2; D gene uncertain. The V gene lost 2 bases and the J gene lost 3 bases, with 8 bases spanning the gap. Germline V gives CDR1 SNHLY, CDR2 FYNNEI. This CDR3 comprises 13 residues. CDR3 nucleotides: TGTGCCAGCAGTGAACTGGGCCGCTACGAGCAGTACTTC. Translating it yields CASSELGRYEQYF.

The genes are TRBV3-1 (or the pseudogene TRBV3-2) and TRBJ1-3, with 8 nucleotides matching TRBD1. Germline lookup yields CDR1 LGHDT and CDR2 YNNKEL (reference sequence). The trim removed 0 bases at V and 2 bases at J, leaving 6 bases unmatched. This CDR3 spans 17 amino acids. The CDR3 DNA reads as TGTGCCAGCAGCCAAGACCGACAGGGGCCAACTGGAAACACCATATATTTT. This translates into CASSQDRQGPTGNTIYF.

The chain combines TRBV7-2 with TRBJ1-6, with TRBD1 as a possible D gene (6 bases). V was clipped by 1 base and J by 7 bases, with 14 bases between them. This CDR3 is built from 16 residues. Looked up from germline, CDR1 is SGHTA and CDR2 is FQGNSA. The CDR3 here is CASSLGRAGANSPLHF. DNA for the CDR3: TGTGCCAGCAGCTTAGGGCGGGCAGGGGCAAATTCACCCCTCCACTTT.

This chain links TRBV11-1 with TRBJ2-7; a weak D match, TRBD1 (5 bases). CDR3 length: 12 amino acids. The germline V gene encodes CDR1 SGHAT and CDR2 FQDESV (reference sequence). V lost 5 bases and J lost 4, with 9 bases in between. The CDR3 sequence is CASSTQEYEQYF. The CDR3 DNA is TGTGCCAGCAGCACACAGGAGTACGAGCAGTACTTC.

This clone came up once. V is TRBV27 and J is TRBJ1-2; possible D gene TRBD1, 5 bases. Germline CDR1 reads MNHEY; CDR2 reads SMNVEV (reference sequence). The CDR3 runs to 13 residues. V was shortened by 3 bases and J by 8 bases, with 13 bases between the two germline ends. This chain's CDR3 is CASSFMWGGGYTF. CDR3 in DNA: TGTGCCAGCAGTTTCATGTGGGGCGGCGGCTACACCTTC.

J is TRBJ2-1 and V is TRBV7-8; D perhaps matches TRBD2 (6 bases). The V and J ends lost 4 bases and 5 bases respectively, with 18 bases between them. The CDR3 is 16 amino acids. Germline CDR1 SGHVS, CDR2 FQNEAQ. The CDR3 here is CASSSTIDGGNNEQFF. For the CDR3, the DNA is TGTGCCAGCAGCTCCACCATCGACGGGGGTAACAATGAGCAGTTCTTC.

This clone showed up just a few times. This sequence joins TRBV18 and TRBJ1-1, with 9 bases matching TRBD1. Germline trimming cut 1 base from V and 5 bases from J; bases unmatched to any gene: 14. The CDR3 spans 18 residues. Looked up from germline, CDR1 is KGHSH and CDR2 is LQKENI. The CDR3 protein is CASSPRWSFDRGDTEAFF. CDR3 DNA: TGTGCCAGCTCACCACGATGGTCCTTCGACAGGGGGGATACTGAAGCTTTCTTT.

The chain has TRBV6-1 and TRBJ1-1; 7 nucleotides line up with TRBD1. With 3 bases clipped from V and 10 bases from J, the junction kept 2 bases outside the gene matches. Germline CDR1 MNHNS, CDR2 SASEGT. This CDR3 is 11 amino acids long. CDR3 DNA sequence: TGTGCCAGCAGTGAGTCAGGGGGAGCTTTCTTT. Protein sequence: CASSESGGAFF.

This chain joins TRBV28 and TRBJ1-5, with D possibly TRBD1 on 6 matching bases. Germline V lookup: CDR1 MDHEN, CDR2 SYDVKM. The CDR3 extends over 15 amino acids. V was clipped by 7 bases and J by 0 bases, with 13 bases between them. The CDR3 DNA reads as TGTGCCAGCACCTGGGGGGGGCGTAGCAATCAGCCCCAGCATTTT. It specifies CASTWGGRSNQPQHF.

This chain links TRBV19 with TRBJ1-4; D is unresolved. V lost 6 bases and J 8 bases, leaving 16 bases between the germline ends. The germline V gene encodes CDR1 LNHDA and CDR2 SQIVND (reference sequence). The CDR3 sequence is 14 residues long. Here the CDR3 DNA reads TGTGCCAGTAGAACTAGGACGTACGACGAAAAACTGTTTTTT. Translating gives CASRTRTYDEKLFF.

J is TRBJ1-1 and V is TRBV18, with 7 bases that match TRBD1. The germline gives CDR1 KGHSH, CDR2 LQKENI. V trimming: 4 bases; J trimming: 4 bases; junction bases outside the gene matches: 9. The CDR3 is 15 residues long. CDR3: CASSLKQQGGTEAFF. The CDR3 DNA follows: TGTGCCAGCTCACTAAAGCAGCAGGGGGGCACTGAAGCTTTCTTT.

V is TRBV5-8 and J is TRBJ1-5; D possibly corresponds to TRBD1 (6 bases). Germline V lookup: CDR1 SGHTS, CDR2 YDEGEE. V gave up 2 bases and J gave up 7 bases, with 22 bases separating them. There are 17 residues in the CDR3. DNA of the CDR3: TGTGCCAGCAGCTTTTTTTACCCCGCAGGGGTGCGACAGCCCCAGCATTTT. It specifies CASSFFYPAGVRQPQHF.

Only a few counts were recorded for this clone. CDR3 sequence reads: CASSLLRVSGSTKLNNEQFF. The CDR3 bases are TGTGCCAGCAGTTTACTGCGCGTTAGCGGGAGTACTAAACTCAACAATGAGCAGTTCTTC. The chain couples TRBV28 to TRBJ2-1; TRBD2 agrees at 9 bases. The germline gives CDR1 MDHEN, CDR2 SYDVKM. J was trimmed by 5 bases and V by 2 bases; bases with no gene match: 19. This CDR3 region has 20 residues.

J is TRBJ2-3 and V is TRBV5-4; weak D call: TRBD2 (7 bases). The CDR3 runs 15 residues. V dropped 0 bases and J dropped 3 bases, with 11 bases sitting between them. In germline, CDR1 is SGHNT, CDR2 YYREEE (reference sequence). CDR3 region: CASSLAGGLTDTQYF. Here the CDR3 DNA reads TGTGCCAGCAGCTTGGCGGGGGGCTTGACAGATACGCAGTATTTT.

The chain combines TRBV7-8 with TRBJ1-1; D unclear. The CDR3 has 12 residues. Per germline, CDR1 SGHVS and CDR2 FQNEAQ. The V end lost 5 bases, the J end lost 8 bases, and 12 bases lay between the germline ends. The CDR3 sequence: CASSPLRVEAFF. The CDR3 DNA is TGTGCCAGCAGCCCATTGAGGGTCGAAGCTTTCTTT.

The rearrangement uses TRBV9 and TRBJ1-4, with 8 bases that match TRBD1. The germline CDR1 and CDR2 sequences are SGDLS and YYNGEE. The CDR3 runs 15 residues. After removal of 4 bases from V and 5 bases from J, the junction contained 7 bases not matched to a gene. The CDR3 region has the DNA TGTGCCAGCAGCCTCACAGGGGGGGAAAATGAAAAACTGTTTTTT. Translated, it gives CASSLTGGENEKLFF.

To note about this clone: The junction and the germline gene differ at one end; a read error may be behind it. The chain has TRBV19 and TRBJ1-1; D is undetermined. Germline V gene data show CDR1 as LNHDA and CDR2 as SQIVND (reference sequence). The CDR3 contains 13 residues. CDR3 sequence (DNA): TGTGCCAGTAGTATTAAGAGAGACTATGAACCTTTCTTT. Protein sequence: CASSIKRDYEPFF.

The J gene is TRBJ2-7, the V gene TRBV29-1; maybe TRBD1 (5 bases). In germline, CDR1 is SQVTM, CDR2 ANQGSEA. Trimming took off 4 bases at V and 6 bases at J, with 10 bases between the two ends. CDR3 length: 11 amino acids. This CDR3 is CSVAQGTEQYF. The CDR3 coding sequence is TGCAGCGTTGCGCAGGGTACCGAGCAGTACTTC.

The sample holds one count of this clone. The rearrangement joins TRBV6-6 to TRBJ2-7; D call uncertain. The CDR3 sequence is 14 residues long. CDR1 MNHNY and CDR2 SVGAGI come from the germline V gene (reference sequence). Between the trimmed V and J ends, which lost 2 bases and 0 bases, there was a span of 8 bases. CDR3 nucleotide sequence: TGTGCCAGCAGTTACGGCACTATCTCCTACGAGCAGTACTTC. This encodes CASSYGTISYEQYF.

The CDR3 DNA follows: TGTGCCAGCAGTCTACTGGACAGGGGAACTGAAGCTTTCTTT. Protein product: CASSLLDRGTEAFF. The V and J genes are TRBV6-5 and TRBJ1-1; 9 bases fit TRBD1. Per germline, CDR1 MNHEY and CDR2 SVGAGI. V trimming: 5 bases; J trimming: 5 bases; junction bases outside the gene matches: 6. The CDR3 length is 14 residues.

A single count supports this clone. V usage is TRBV24-1 and J usage is TRBJ1-1; 11 bases are a match to TRBD1. The germline V gene has CDR1 KGHDR and CDR2 SFDVKD. This CDR3 has 16 residues. The junction had 6 bases not matched to a gene; V was cut back by 4 bases and J by 3 bases. CDR3 nucleotide sequence: TGTGCCACCAGTGACCGGGACAGGGGGAAGCACACTGAAGCTTTCTTT. This encodes CATSDRDRGKHTEAFF.

The rearrangement uses TRBV5-4 and TRBJ2-5, with 8 positions matching TRBD2. There are 14 residues in the CDR3. The junction had 6 bases not matched to a gene; V was cut back by 4 bases and J by 4 bases. Germline V CDR1 and CDR2: SGHNT, YYREEE (reference sequence). CDR3 in amino acids: CASSAYGGVETQYF. In DNA form, the CDR3 reads TGTGCCAGCAGCGCCTACGGGGGGGTAGAGACCCAGTACTTC.